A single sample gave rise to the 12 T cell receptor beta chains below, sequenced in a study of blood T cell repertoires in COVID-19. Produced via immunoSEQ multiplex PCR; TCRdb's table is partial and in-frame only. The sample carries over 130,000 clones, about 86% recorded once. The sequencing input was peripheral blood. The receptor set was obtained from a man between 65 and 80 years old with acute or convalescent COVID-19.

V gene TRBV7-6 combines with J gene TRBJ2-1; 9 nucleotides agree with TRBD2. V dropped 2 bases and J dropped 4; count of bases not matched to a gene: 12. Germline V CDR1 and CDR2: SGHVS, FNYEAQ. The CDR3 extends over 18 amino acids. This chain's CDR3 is CASSLFSVAGERYNEQFF. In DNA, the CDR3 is TGTGCCAGCAGCTTATTCTCGGTAGCGGGAGAAAGATACAATGAGCAGTTCTTC.

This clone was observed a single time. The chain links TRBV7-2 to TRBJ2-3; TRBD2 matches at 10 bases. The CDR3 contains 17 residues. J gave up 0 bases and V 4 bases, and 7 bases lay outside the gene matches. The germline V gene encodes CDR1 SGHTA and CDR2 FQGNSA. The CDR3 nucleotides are TGTGCCAGCAGCTCCCGTGGACTAGCGGATAGCACAGATACGCAGTATTTT. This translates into CASSSRGLADSTDTQYF.

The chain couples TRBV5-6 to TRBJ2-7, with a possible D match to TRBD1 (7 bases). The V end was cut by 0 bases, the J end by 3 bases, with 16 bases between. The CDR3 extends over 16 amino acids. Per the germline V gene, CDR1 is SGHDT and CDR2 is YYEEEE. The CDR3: CASSLGRGLIDYEQYF. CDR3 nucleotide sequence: TGTGCCAGCAGCTTGGGGAGGGGGCTAATAGACTACGAGCAGTACTTC.

CDR3 protein: CASSLGQGARWVEQYF. For the CDR3, the DNA is TGTGCCAGCAGCTTAGGCCAGGGGGCGAGGTGGGTCGAGCAGTACTTC. The gene calls are TRBV7-9 and TRBJ2-7; 8 bases are shared with TRBD1. CDR3 size: 16 residues. The germline V gene has CDR1 SEHNR and CDR2 FQNEAQ (reference sequence). V was pared by 1 base and J by 6 bases, with 11 bases of the junction left unmatched.

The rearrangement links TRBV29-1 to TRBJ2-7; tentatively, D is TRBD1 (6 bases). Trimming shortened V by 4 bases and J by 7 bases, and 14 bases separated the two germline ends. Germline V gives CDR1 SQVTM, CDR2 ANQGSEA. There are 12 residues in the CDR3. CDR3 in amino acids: CSVGPGAEEQYF. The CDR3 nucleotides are TGCAGCGTTGGGCCAGGGGCAGAGGAGCAGTACTTC.

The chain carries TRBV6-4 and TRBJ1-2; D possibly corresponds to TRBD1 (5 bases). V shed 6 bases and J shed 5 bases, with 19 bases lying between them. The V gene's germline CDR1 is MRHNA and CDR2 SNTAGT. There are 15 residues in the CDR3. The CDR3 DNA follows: TGTGCCAGCAGCCTGAACTCGGACACTTCTTATGGCTACACCTTC. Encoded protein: CASSLNSDTSYGYTF.

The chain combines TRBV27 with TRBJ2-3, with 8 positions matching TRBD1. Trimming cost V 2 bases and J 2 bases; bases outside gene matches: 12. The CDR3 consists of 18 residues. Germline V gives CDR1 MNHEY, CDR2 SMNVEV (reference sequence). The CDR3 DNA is TGTGCCAGCAGTTTAAGGAGACGAGACAGGGGTAACACAGATACGCAGTATTTT. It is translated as CASSLRRRDRGNTDTQYF.

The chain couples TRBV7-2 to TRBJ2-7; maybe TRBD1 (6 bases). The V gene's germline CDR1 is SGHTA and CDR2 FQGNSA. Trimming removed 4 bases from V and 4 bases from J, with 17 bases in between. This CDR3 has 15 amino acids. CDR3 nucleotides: TGTGCCAGCAGCTCCCCACGTGGGGGCCGATACGAGCAGTACTTC. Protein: CASSSPRGGRYEQYF.

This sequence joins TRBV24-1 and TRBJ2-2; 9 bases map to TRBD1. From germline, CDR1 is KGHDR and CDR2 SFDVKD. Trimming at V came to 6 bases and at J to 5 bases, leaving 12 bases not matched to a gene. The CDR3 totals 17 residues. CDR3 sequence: CATSPARQGVITGELFF. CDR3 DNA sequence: TGTGCCACCAGTCCTGCCCGACAGGGGGTGATAACCGGGGAGCTGTTTTTT.

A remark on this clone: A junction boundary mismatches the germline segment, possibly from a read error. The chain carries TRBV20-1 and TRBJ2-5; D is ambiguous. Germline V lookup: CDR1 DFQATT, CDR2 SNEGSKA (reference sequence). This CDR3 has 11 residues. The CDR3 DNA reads TGCAGTGCAAGACCCGGAGAGGCCCAGTACTTC. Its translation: CSARPGEAQYF.

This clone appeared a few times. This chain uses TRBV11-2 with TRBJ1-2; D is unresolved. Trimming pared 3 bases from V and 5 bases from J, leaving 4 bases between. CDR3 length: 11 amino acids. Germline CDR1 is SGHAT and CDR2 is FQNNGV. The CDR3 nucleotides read TGTGCCAGCAGCTTCGGTTATGGCTACACCTTC. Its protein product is CASSFGYGYTF.

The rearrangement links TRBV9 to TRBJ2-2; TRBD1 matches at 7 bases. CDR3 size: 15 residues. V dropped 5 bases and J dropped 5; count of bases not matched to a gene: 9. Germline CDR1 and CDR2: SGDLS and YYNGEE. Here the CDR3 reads CASSLTGAWTGELFF. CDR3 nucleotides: TGTGCCAGCAGTCTCACAGGGGCTTGGACCGGGGAGCTGTTTTTT.